This TCR beta chain is from a study of spatial heterogeneity in lung cancer. Study background: A consistent excess of beta-chain over alpha-chain sequences was detected. Overall study results and limits: Whereas they appeared in blood less at follow-up, ubiquitous expanded tumor TCRs appeared there more at resection.

V shed 7 bases, J shed 0 bases, and the junction held 9 bases outside the gene matches. Germline V gene lookup returns CDR1 SQVTM and CDR2 ANQGSEA. The CDR3 covers 16 residues. A single record per CDR3 protein comes from TCRdb applying MiXCR to the 5' RACE reads. The sample shows under 13,000 distinct CDR3 sequences, roughly 25% of them seen only once. Time point indicated: sample taken at primary tumor resection. Material for sequencing was whole RNA from tumor, nontumor lung or frozen PBMC, left unsorted. About this clonotype: Its matching antigen is unknown.

The TCR was taken from a female donor with early-stage non-small cell lung cancer. Source: PBMCs, taken at surgery. The V gene is TRBV29-1, the J gene TRBJ1-4; 9 bases match TRBD1. The CDR3 reads CSARRGTGPTNEKLFF. In DNA, the CDR3 is TGCAGCGCCCGTCGGGGGACAGGGCCAACTAATGAAAAACTGTTTTTT.